This T cell receptor beta chain was sequenced for a study of control samples from healthy donors and cancer patients. Repertoires were generated with immunoSEQ multiplex PCR, while TCRdb's copy carries only in-frame clones and drops some. The data show some 67,000 clones, more than 75% seen once. The CDR3 is 11 amino acids. V lost 0 bases and J lost 7, with 5 bases in between. Germline values: CDR1 SGHDT, CDR2 YYEEEE. The origin of this receptor is a woman aged 45 to 65 with head and neck cancer. What was sequenced was PBMCs. This sequence joins TRBV5-6 and TRBJ2-7; possibly TRBD1 for D (5 bases). The CDR3 loop reads CASSLEGEQYF. CDR3 nucleotides: TGTGCCAGCAGCTTGGAGGGGGAGCAGTACTTC.